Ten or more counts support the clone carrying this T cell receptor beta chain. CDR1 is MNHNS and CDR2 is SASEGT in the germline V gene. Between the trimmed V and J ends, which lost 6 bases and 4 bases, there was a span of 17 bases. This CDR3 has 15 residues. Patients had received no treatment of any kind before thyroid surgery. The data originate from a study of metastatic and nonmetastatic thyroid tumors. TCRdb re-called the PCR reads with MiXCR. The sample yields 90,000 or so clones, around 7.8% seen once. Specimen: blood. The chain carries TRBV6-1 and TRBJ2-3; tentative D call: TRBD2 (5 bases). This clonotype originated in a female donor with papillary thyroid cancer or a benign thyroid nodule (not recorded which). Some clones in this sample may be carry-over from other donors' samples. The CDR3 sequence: CASSETRIAADTQYF. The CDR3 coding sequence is TGTGCCAGCAGCGAAACTAGAATTGCCGCAGATACGCAGTATTTT.